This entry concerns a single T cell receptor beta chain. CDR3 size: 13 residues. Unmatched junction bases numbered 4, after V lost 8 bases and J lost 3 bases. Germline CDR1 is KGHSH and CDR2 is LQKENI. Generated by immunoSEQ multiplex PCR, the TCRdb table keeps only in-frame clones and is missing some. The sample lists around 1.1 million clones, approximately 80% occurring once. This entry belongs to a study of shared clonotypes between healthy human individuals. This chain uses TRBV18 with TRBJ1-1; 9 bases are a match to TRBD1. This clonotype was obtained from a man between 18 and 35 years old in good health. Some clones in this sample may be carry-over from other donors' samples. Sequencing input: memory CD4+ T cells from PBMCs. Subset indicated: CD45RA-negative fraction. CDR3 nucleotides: TGTGCCAGCGGATGGACAGGGGACACTGAAGCTTTCTTT. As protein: CASGWTGDTEAFF.